This passage covers 12 T cell receptor beta chains from one sample sequenced in a study of shared clonotypes between healthy human individuals. Sequencing was performed with immunoSEQ multiplex PCR; in TCRdb, only in-frame clones are kept and a portion is missing. This sample carries approximately 710,000 clones, 90% of them seen once, and the ten largest clones take roughly 36%. Specimen: memory CD8+ T cells from PBMCs. Documented subset: CD45RO+ cells pooled with CCR7-negative TemRA cells. The receptor set was obtained from a man aged 18 to 30 in good health. Some clones in this sample may be carry-over from other donors' samples.

The chain employs TRBV5-6 and TRBJ2-5; 12 positions agree with TRBD2. Unmatched junction bases numbered 1, after V lost 2 bases and J lost 5 bases. The CDR3 extends over 14 amino acids. Germline values: CDR1 SGHDT, CDR2 YYEEEE. CDR3 amino acids: CASSFGLAGETQYF. CDR3 coding DNA: TGTGCCAGCAGCTTTGGACTAGCGGGGGAGACCCAGTACTTC.

The chain carries TRBV5-1 and TRBJ2-3; 10 nucleotides agree with TRBD1. The junction had 7 bases not matched to a gene; V was cut back by 0 bases and J by 6 bases. Looked up from germline, CDR1 is SGHRS and CDR2 is YFSETQ. This CDR3 comprises 16 residues. CDR3: CASSLVGDRGRDTQYF. As DNA, the CDR3 is TGCGCCAGCAGCTTGGTCGGGGACAGGGGCCGGGATACGCAGTATTTT. The complete variable domain, with remaining parts taken from reference TRBV5-1 and TRBJ2-3, reads KAGVTQTPRYLIKTRGQQVTLSCSPISGHRSVSWYQQTPGQGLQFLFEYFSETQRNKGNFPGRFSGRQFSNSRSEMNVSTLELGDSALYLCASSLVGDRGRDTQYFGPGTRLTVL.

This chain uses TRBV7-3 with TRBJ2-7, with 9 bases that match TRBD1. Germline V gene lookup returns CDR1 SGHTA and CDR2 FQGTGA. With V trimmed by 5 bases and J by 4 bases, 9 bases remained unmatched. The CDR3 loop spans 15 amino acids. For the CDR3, the DNA is TGTGCCAGCAGCCCGACAGGGGGGGTATTGTACGAGCAGTACTTC. This translates into CASSPTGGVLYEQYF.

This rearrangement joins TRBV27 to TRBJ2-2; 7 positions agree with TRBD2. Germline V gene data show CDR1 as MNHEY and CDR2 as SMNVEV (reference sequence). The ends lost 4 bases at V and 0 bases at J; junction bases unmatched: 2. CDR3 length equals 15 residues. The CDR3: CASSYGLANTGELFF. The CDR3 nucleotides read TGTGCCAGCAGTTACGGACTAGCGAACACCGGGGAGCTGTTTTTT.

CDR3 sequence reads: CASSLSGGSSETQYF. Written as DNA, the CDR3 is TGTGCCAGCAGCTTATCCGGCGGGAGTTCAGAGACCCAGTACTTC. This chain connects TRBV7-3 to TRBJ2-5; 7 bases are shared with TRBD2. Per germline, CDR1 SGHTA and CDR2 FQGTGA. The CDR3 spans 15 residues. V was clipped by 2 bases and J by 4 bases; unmatched bases: 7.

Notes on this clone: The identical CDR3 is also encoded by other nucleotide sequences in the sample. The genes are TRBV7-9 and TRBJ2-3; no clear D. Germline V gene lookup returns CDR1 SEHNR and CDR2 FQNEAQ (reference sequence). The CDR3 is 13 amino acids. V was trimmed by 2 bases and J by 5 bases, leaving 8 bases between them. CDR3 DNA: TGTGCCAGCAGCTTATCACTGGAAGATACGCAGTATTTT. Amino acids: CASSLSLEDTQYF.

J is TRBJ2-7 and V is TRBV4-1; D unclear. Between the trimmed V and J ends, which lost 0 bases and 2 bases, there was a span of 5 bases. Germline CDR1 and CDR2: MGHRA and YSYEKL. This CDR3 comprises 13 residues. This CDR3 is CASSQDSTYEQYF. The CDR3 region has the DNA TGCGCCAGCAGCCAAGACTCCACCTACGAGCAGTACTTC.

The chain recombines TRBV4-1 with TRBJ2-5; D is uncertain. There are 12 residues in the CDR3. Germline lookup yields CDR1 MGHRA and CDR2 YSYEKL. V shed 4 bases and J shed 4 bases, with 7 bases lying between them. CDR3 loop: CASSPPGETQYF. In DNA form, the CDR3 reads TGCGCCAGCAGCCCCCCAGGAGAGACCCAGTACTTC.

This clone showed up just once. The J gene is TRBJ2-7, the V gene TRBV6-1; D is perhaps TRBD1 (5 bases). The CDR3 length is 14 residues. Trimming pared 6 bases from V and 3 bases from J, leaving 15 bases between. Germline V gene data show CDR1 as MNHNS and CDR2 as SASEGT. The CDR3 DNA reads as TGTGCCAGCAGCCTCAGGGTTTCAAGCTACGAGCAGTACTTC. Translating gives CASSLRVSSYEQYF.

The gene calls are TRBV29-1 and TRBJ2-7; no clear D. This CDR3 contains 14 residues. Trimming removed 6 bases from V and 5 bases from J, with 20 bases in between. From germline, CDR1 is SQVTM and CDR2 ANQGSEA. CDR3 bases: TGCAGCGTCAAACACACTTACGATAACAACGAGCAGTACTTC. This translates into CSVKHTYDNNEQYF.

The chain recombines TRBV7-3 with TRBJ1-1, with 11 bases matching TRBD1. CDR1 SGHTA and CDR2 FQGTGA come from the germline V gene. The J segment lost 6 bases and the V segment lost 2 bases, leaving 2 bases of the junction unmatched. This CDR3 has 14 residues. DNA of the CDR3: TGTGCCAGCAGCTTATCGGGACAGGGGGCTGAAGCTTTCTTT. Encoded protein: CASSLSGQGAEAFF.

V usage is TRBV6-1 and J usage is TRBJ2-5, with 10 bases lining up with TRBD1. Germline CDR1 MNHNS, CDR2 SASEGT. V lost 6 bases to trimming and J lost 4 bases; unmatched junction nucleotides: 8. The CDR3 length is 15 residues. The DNA for the CDR3 is TGTGCCAGCAGCGGACCGGGACAGGGGCGAGAGACCCAGTACTTC. It encodes CASSGPGQGRETQYF.